This entry is about one T cell receptor (beta chain). Its antigen is unidentified. These data belong to a study of OX40 agonist ivuxolimab in advanced cancers. About the research overall: A male proportion of approximately 83% was recorded, with mean age about 54 years and range about 20 to 79.

General observations from the study: Relatively little clonal expansion, among the lowest observed, appeared in partial responders at 0.1-3.0 mg/kg. The average count of expanded clones was higher among CD8+ T cells than among CD4+. No determination was made of the antigen specificity of the expanded peripheral T cells.

This table comes from immunoSEQ multiplex PCR, and its TCRdb copy is limited to in-frame clones, with some not included. Among approximately 79,000 clones listed, nearly 95% were seen once. The sequence was obtained from an adult with an advanced solid tumor such as melanoma, head and neck, liver or kidney cancer. The input for sequencing was CD4+ or CD8+ T cells sorted from blood, taken in a trial of the OX40 agonist ivuxolimab.

CDR3 sequence: CASSSPGSNQPQHF. For the CDR3, the DNA is TGTGCCAGCAGCTCCCCAGGTTCCAATCAGCCCCAGCATTTT. The chain uses TRBV7-8 and TRBJ1-5; the D is unclear. Trimming took 4 bases from V and 3 from J, leaving 10 bases between them. The CDR3 totals 14 residues. Germline assignment: CDR1 SGHVS and CDR2 FQNEAQ.